These T cell receptor beta chains were read from a single sample in a study of OX40 agonist ivuxolimab in advanced cancers. TCRdb's copy holds only in-frame clones and misses some; the assay was immunoSEQ multiplex PCR. The sample carries approximately 60,000 clones, 70% to 85% recorded once. Sequenced here: CD4+ or CD8+ T cells sorted from blood, sampled in a trial of the OX40 agonist ivuxolimab. The receptors were gathered from an adult with an advanced solid tumor such as melanoma, head and neck, liver or kidney cancer. The CDR3 runs from the conserved cysteine through the conserved F or W. A D gene is named only where the DNA matches it firmly. Clone size is not always given. Where it is, it says once, few, many or a class for expanded clones.

J gene: TRBJ2-5
V gene: TRBV11-3
D gene: NA
clone size: NA
CDR3 DNA: TGTGCCAGCAGCCCCAATCCCCAAGAGACCCAGTACTTC
CDR3 protein: CASSPNPQETQYF

J gene: TRBJ2-3
V gene: TRBV5-1
D gene: TRBD1
clone size: NA
CDR3 DNA: TGCGCCAGCCTCGGGACAGGGGGCGGTGATACGCAGTATTTT
CDR3 protein: CASLGTGGGDTQYF

J gene: TRBJ1-2
V gene: TRBV6-5
D gene: NA
clone size: NA
CDR3 DNA: TGTGCCAGCAGTTACTCGAAGTCAGGGCTTGGCTACACCTTC
CDR3 protein: CASSYSKSGLGYTF

J gene: TRBJ1-1
V gene: TRBV6-5
D gene: NA
clone size: NA
CDR3 DNA: TGTGCCAGCCGAGCATACACAGGGAACACTGAAGCTTTCTTT
CDR3 protein: CASRAYTGNTEAFF

J gene: TRBJ1-4
V gene: TRBV19
D gene: NA
clone size: NA
CDR3 DNA: TGTGCCAGTAGTCCTCGACTGGTAACTAATGAAAAACTGTTTTTT
CDR3 protein: CASSPRLVTNEKLFF

J gene: TRBJ2-7
V gene: TRBV4-1
D gene: NA
clone size: NA
CDR3 DNA: TGCGCCAGCAGCCAAGCTGGGGGGGGCGGATGGTCCGAGCAGTACTTC
CDR3 protein: CASSQAGGGGWSEQYF

J gene: TRBJ1-5
V gene: TRBV7-2
D gene: NA
clone size: NA
CDR3 DNA: TGTGCCAGCAGCTTAGCCCCGGGATATAGCAATCAGCCCCAGCATTTT
CDR3 protein: CASSLAPGYSNQPQHF

J gene: TRBJ2-1
V gene: TRBV15
D gene: NA
clone size: NA
CDR3 DNA: TGTGCCACCAGCAGAGATCCTTCGGGCAGGCCTTACAATGAGCAGTTCTTC
CDR3 protein: CATSRDPSGRPYNEQFF

J gene: TRBJ1-1
V gene: TRBV6-6
D gene: TRBD1
clone size: NA
CDR3 DNA: TGTGCCAGTGACAGGGGGCTGGGGAACACTGAAGCTTTCTTT
CDR3 protein: CASDRGLGNTEAFF

J gene: TRBJ2-5
V gene: TRBV18
D gene: NA
clone size: NA
CDR3 DNA: TGTGCCAGCTCACCCAGACGGGGCTGGGAGACCCAGTACTTC
CDR3 protein: CASSPRRGWETQYF

J gene: TRBJ2-5
V gene: TRBV7-2
D gene: NA
clone size: NA
CDR3 DNA: TGTGCCAGCAGCTTAACGCCGGGACCGGAAGAGACCCAGTACTTC
CDR3 protein: CASSLTPGPEETQYF

J gene: TRBJ1-4
V gene: TRBV10-1
D gene: TRBD1
clone size: many
CDR3 DNA: TGCGCCAGCAGTGAGTCGGGACAGCGAAGTCGGCGGAGGCAACTGTTTTTT
CDR3 protein: CASSESGQRSRRRQLFF

J gene: TRBJ2-3
V gene: TRBV4-1
D gene: NA
clone size: few
CDR3 DNA: TGCGCCAGCAGCCCTCATTCCCCCACAGGAGCAGATACGCAGTATTTT
CDR3 protein: CASSPHSPTGADTQYF

J gene: TRBJ1-5
V gene: TRBV19
D gene: NA
clone size: few
CDR3 DNA: TGTGCCAGTAGTATAGGAGGCGGACACCGCAATCAGCCCCAGCATTTT
CDR3 protein: CASSIGGGHRNQPQHF

J gene: TRBJ1-2
V gene: TRBV6-5
D gene: TRBD1
clone size: NA
CDR3 DNA: TGTGCCAGCCGTCTGGGACAGGACTATGGCTACACCTTC
CDR3 protein: CASRLGQDYGYTF

J gene: TRBJ1-4
V gene: TRBV12-5
D gene: TRBD1
clone size: once
CDR3 DNA: TGTGCTAGTGCCAGCTCGGGGACAGGTAAAAGTCTGGCTAATGAAAAACTGTTTTTT
CDR3 protein: CASASSGTGKSLANEKLFF

J gene: TRBJ2-1
V gene: TRBV19
D gene: TRBD2
clone size: NA
CDR3 DNA: TGTGCCAGTAGTATAAGCGGGGGGGGCTACAATGAGCAGTTCTTC
CDR3 protein: CASSISGGGYNEQFF

J gene: TRBJ2-5
V gene: TRBV5-1
D gene: NA
clone size: NA
CDR3 DNA: TGCGCCAGCAGCTTGGAAGGGTACGACGATGAAGAGACCCAGTACTTC
CDR3 protein: CASSLEGYDDEETQYF

J gene: TRBJ2-3
V gene: TRBV7-2
D gene: NA
clone size: NA
CDR3 DNA: TGTGCCAGCAGCTTCTCAGGGTCTCAGACAGATACGCAGTATTTT
CDR3 protein: CASSFSGSQTDTQYF

J gene: TRBJ2-7
V gene: TRBV28
D gene: TRBD1
clone size: NA
CDR3 DNA: TGTGCCAGCCTCGGGCGGCAGGGGGATTACGAGCAGTACTTC
CDR3 protein: CASLGRQGDYEQYF

J gene: TRBJ2-1
V gene: TRBV5-4
D gene: NA
clone size: NA
CDR3 DNA: TGTGCCAGCAGCCGCCCTAGCGCTACCTACAATGAGCAGTTCTTC
CDR3 protein: CASSRPSATYNEQFF

J gene: TRBJ1-5
V gene: TRBV4-1
D gene: NA
clone size: NA
CDR3 DNA: TGCGCCAGCAGCCAAGATTGGACGGCCAATCAGCCCCAGCATTTT
CDR3 protein: CASSQDWTANQPQHF

J gene: TRBJ2-1
V gene: TRBV10-3
D gene: NA
clone size: NA
CDR3 DNA: TGTGCCATCAACCCGGGCCAGTCTTACAATGAGCAGTTCTTC
CDR3 protein: CAINPGQSYNEQFF

J gene: TRBJ1-5
V gene: TRBV19
D gene: NA
clone size: NA
CDR3 DNA: TGTGCCAGTAGCACCGGACAGTTCAATCAGCCCCAGCATTTT
CDR3 protein: CASSTGQFNQPQHF

J gene: TRBJ1-4
V gene: TRBV5-1
D gene: NA
clone size: once
CDR3 DNA: TGCGCCAGCAGTAGGGGACCGGGACGGCTTAATGAAAAACTGTTTTTT
CDR3 protein: CASSRGPGRLNEKLFF

J gene: TRBJ1-2
V gene: TRBV4-1
D gene: NA
clone size: NA
CDR3 DNA: TGCGCCAGCAGCCAAAGCCCAGGGCCCTATGGCTACACCTTC
CDR3 protein: CASSQSPGPYGYTF

J gene: TRBJ1-3
V gene: TRBV27
D gene: NA
clone size: NA
CDR3 DNA: TGTGCCAGCAGTCCCCGGGGGGAATACTCTGGAAACACCATATATTTT
CDR3 protein: CASSPRGEYSGNTIYF

J gene: TRBJ1-5
V gene: TRBV2
D gene: NA
clone size: many
CDR3 DNA: TGTGCCAGCCGAGGGGAGTTTGGTAGTCAGCCCCAGCATTTT
CDR3 protein: CASRGEFGSQPQHF

J gene: TRBJ2-7
V gene: TRBV15
D gene: TRBD1
clone size: NA
CDR3 DNA: TGTGCCACCAGCAGAGGCGGGACAGGGACCTACGAGCAGTACTTC
CDR3 protein: CATSRGGTGTYEQYF

J gene: TRBJ2-1
V gene: TRBV9
D gene: TRBD2
clone size: NA
CDR3 DNA: TGTGCCAGCAGCGTAGGACTAGCGGGATACAATGAGCAGTTCTTC
CDR3 protein: CASSVGLAGYNEQFF

J gene: TRBJ2-3
V gene: TRBV19
D gene: NA
clone size: NA
CDR3 DNA: TGTGCCACAAAAATGGAGAGCTACACAGATACGCAGTATTTT
CDR3 protein: CATKMESYTDTQYF

J gene: TRBJ1-2
V gene: TRBV5-4
D gene: NA
clone size: NA
CDR3 DNA: TGTGCCAGCAAAGGGCTGGGAAACTATGGCTACACCTTC
CDR3 protein: CASKGLGNYGYTF

J gene: TRBJ1-5
V gene: TRBV19
D gene: NA
clone size: NA
CDR3 DNA: TGTGCCAGTAGTATAGAGTCAGGGTATAGCAATCAGCCCCAGCATTTT
CDR3 protein: CASSIESGYSNQPQHF

J gene: TRBJ2-5
V gene: TRBV5-1
D gene: TRBD1
clone size: NA
CDR3 DNA: TGCGCCAGCAGCATCCGGGACAGGGGCTTCCAAGAGACCCAGTACTTC
CDR3 protein: CASSIRDRGFQETQYF

J gene: TRBJ2-5
V gene: TRBV6-5
D gene: NA
clone size: NA
CDR3 DNA: TGTGCCAGCAGCCCTTCGGCATCAAGGCAAGAGACCCAGTACTTC
CDR3 protein: CASSPSASRQETQYF

J gene: TRBJ2-3
V gene: TRBV19
D gene: NA
clone size: NA
CDR3 DNA: TGTGCCAGCAGGATAGAGTGGGGCACAGATACGCAGTATTTT
CDR3 protein: CASRIEWGTDTQYF

J gene: TRBJ2-1
V gene: TRBV27
D gene: NA
clone size: NA
CDR3 DNA: TGTGCCAGCAGTTTAATCGGTGGGGGGCTGCAGTTCTTC
CDR3 protein: CASSLIGGGLQFF

J gene: TRBJ2-5
V gene: TRBV6-1
D gene: NA
clone size: NA
CDR3 DNA: TGTGCCAGCAGTGAAAACAACATGAAGACCCAGTACTTC
CDR3 protein: CASSENNMKTQYF

J gene: TRBJ2-5
V gene: TRBV2
D gene: TRBD1
clone size: few
CDR3 DNA: TGTGCCAGCCAGGGGGCGATCCCCCAAGAGACCCAGTACTTC
CDR3 protein: CASQGAIPQETQYF

J gene: TRBJ1-2
V gene: TRBV4-3
D gene: TRBD1
clone size: NA
CDR3 DNA: TGCGCCAGCAGCCAGGGGACAGGGGGCGTATATGGCTACACCTTC
CDR3 protein: CASSQGTGGVYGYTF

J gene: TRBJ2-7
V gene: TRBV7-2
D gene: TRBD2
clone size: NA
CDR3 DNA: TGTGCCAGCACCCGGACTAGCGGATCTTACGAGCAGTACTTC
CDR3 protein: CASTRTSGSYEQYF

J gene: TRBJ2-7
V gene: TRBV28
D gene: NA
clone size: NA
CDR3 DNA: TGTGCCAGCACCCCCTCCGGGACATCTTACGAGCAGTACTTC
CDR3 protein: CASTPSGTSYEQYF

J gene: TRBJ2-3
V gene: TRBV2
D gene: TRBD2
clone size: NA
CDR3 DNA: TGTGCCAGCAGTGCCGGGGGACTAGCGGGGATACGCACAGATACGCAGTATTTT
CDR3 protein: CASSAGGLAGIRTDTQYF

J gene: TRBJ1-1
V gene: TRBV7-8
D gene: TRBD1
clone size: NA
CDR3 DNA: TGTGCCAGCAGCCAGACAGGGGCCTCGTGGACTGAAGCTTTCTTT
CDR3 protein: CASSQTGASWTEAFF

J gene: TRBJ1-5
V gene: TRBV6-5
D gene: TRBD1
clone size: NA
CDR3 DNA: TGTGCCAGCAGAAAGGGACAGGGAAATCAGCCCCAGCATTTT
CDR3 protein: CASRKGQGNQPQHF

J gene: TRBJ2-7
V gene: TRBV9
D gene: TRBD1
clone size: NA
CDR3 DNA: TGTGCCAGCAGCGGAGGGACAGGAGCCCGAGAGCAGTACTTC
CDR3 protein: CASSGGTGAREQYF

J gene: TRBJ1-2
V gene: TRBV4-1
D gene: NA
clone size: few
CDR3 DNA: TGCGCCAGCAGCCAAAACCCGCTGGGTGGCTACACCTTC
CDR3 protein: CASSQNPLGGYTF

J gene: TRBJ2-5
V gene: TRBV7-2
D gene: NA
clone size: NA
CDR3 DNA: TGTGCCAGCAGCTCGACGGCGAGCTGGAAGACCCAGTACTTC
CDR3 protein: CASSSTASWKTQYF

J gene: TRBJ2-3
V gene: TRBV19
D gene: NA
clone size: NA
CDR3 DNA: TGTGCCAGTAGAGAAGGGGGACGCACAGATACGCAGTATTTT
CDR3 protein: CASREGGRTDTQYF